The next 28 T cell receptor beta chains were all read from a single sample in a study of regulatory T cells in long-lasting Graves disease. According to the study, TCR beta libraries were built with iRepertoire HTBI primers and CDR3-region Arm-PCR. MiXCR was run by TCRdb on the multiplex PCR reads, yielding one entry per CDR3 protein. In the table there are approximately 500,000 distinct CDR3 sequences, under 25% of which are singletons. Time point described: persistent/refractory GD, antithyroid drugs over 5 years with positive TRAb. TCR sequences were obtained from RNA taken from PBMCs. This specimen was peripheral blood mononuclear cells (PBMCs), taken when the disease was refractory, from a patient treated with antithyroid drugs. Receptors were obtained from a female donor with Graves disease.

This clonotype was detected a few times. The gene calls are TRBV28 and TRBJ2-5; possibly TRBD2 for D (7 bases). The CDR3 totals 16 residues. Trimming took off 5 bases at V and 5 bases at J, with 21 bases between the two ends. Germline V gene lookup returns CDR1 MDHEN and CDR2 SYDVKM. The CDR3 loop is CASSPMGWGGLETQYF. CDR3 nucleotides: TGTGCCAGCAGTCCAATGGGCTGGGGGGGGCTCGAGACCCAGTACTTC.

The chain is built from TRBV13 and TRBJ1-2; 8 bases agree with TRBD1. The ends lost 4 bases at V and 6 bases at J; junction bases unmatched: 13. This CDR3 spans 16 amino acids. CDR1 is PRHDT, CDR2 FYEKMQ, per germline (reference sequence). Written as DNA, the CDR3 is TGTGCCAGCAGCTGGGCCCCAGACAGGGGATGGAATGGCTACACCTTC. It is translated as CASSWAPDRGWNGYTF.

The genes are TRBV6-2 or TRBV6-3 and TRBJ2-1; no clear D. Trimming removed 2 bases at V and 2 bases at J, with 4 bases between. Germline V gene data show CDR1 as MNHEY and CDR2 as SVGEGT. This CDR3 is built from 13 residues. In nucleotides, the CDR3 is TGTGCCAGCAGTTACATGACCTACAATGAGCAGTTCTTC. Encoded protein: CASSYMTYNEQFF.

This clonotype was observed a few times. The CDR3 reads CASSLTSVTQYF. Written as DNA, the CDR3 is TGTGCCAGCAGTTTGACTTCCGTTACGCAGTATTTT. The chain links TRBV28 to TRBJ2-3; D uncertain. The germline gives CDR1 MDHEN, CDR2 SYDVKM. The CDR3 contains 12 residues. The V end lost 3 bases, the J end lost 8 bases, and 9 bases lay between the germline ends.

This clonotype was recorded a few times. The gene calls are TRBV20-1 and TRBJ1-6; TRBD1 agrees at 7 bases. The junction had 11 bases not matched to a gene; V was cut back by 2 bases and J by 16 bases. This CDR3 has 13 residues. Germline CDR1 DFQATT, CDR2 SNEGSKA (reference sequence). The CDR3 DNA reads TGCAGTGCTAGACCAGTTACAGGGGTTCCTCTCCACTTT. Encoded protein: CSARPVTGVPLHF.

This clonotype occurred many times. This sequence joins TRBV28 and TRBJ2-7; D might be TRBD2 (5 bases). V was pared by 3 bases and J by 2 bases, with 17 bases between. CDR1 is MDHEN and CDR2 is SYDVKM in the germline V gene. The length of the CDR3 is 16 residues. CDR3 sequence: CASSFTGRTGAYEQYF. CDR3 sequence (DNA): TGTGCCAGCAGTTTTACCGGTAGGACCGGGGCCTACGAGCAGTACTTC.

V and J are TRBV6-1 and TRBJ1-3; TRBD1 aligns across 10 bases. Looked up from germline, CDR1 is MNHNS and CDR2 is SASEGT. This CDR3 spans 18 amino acids. V shed 6 bases and J 0 bases; nucleotides not matched to a gene: 11. CDR3 nucleotide sequence: TGTGCCAGCAGCCCTGCTGGACAGGGGGAACACTCTGGAAACACCATATATTTT. Translated: CASSPAGQGEHSGNTIYF.

The sample holds many counts of this clonotype. The chain recombines TRBV28 with TRBJ2-7, with D perhaps TRBD1 (5 bases). Germline V CDR1 and CDR2: MDHEN, SYDVKM. The V end lost 3 bases, the J end lost 1 base, and 16 bases lay between the germline ends. The CDR3 runs 16 residues. The CDR3 here is CASSLGPIVTSYEQYF. The CDR3 nucleotides read TGTGCCAGCAGTTTGGGGCCCATAGTGACTTCCTACGAGCAGTACTTC.

This clonotype was counted at least ten times. The chain uses TRBV11-2 and TRBJ2-7, with D possibly being TRBD1 or TRBD2 (5 bases each). The V gene lost 10 bases and the J gene lost 2 bases, with 9 bases spanning the gap. This CDR3 is 11 amino acids long. Looked up from germline, CDR1 is SGHAT and CDR2 is FQNNGV. The CDR3 reads CATEGPYEQYF. The DNA of the CDR3 is TGTGCCACCGAGGGGCCCTACGAGCAGTACTTC.

This clonotype has ten or more counts. The chain recombines TRBV27 with TRBJ2-5, with 8 bases matching TRBD1. In germline, CDR1 is MNHEY, CDR2 SMNVEV (reference sequence). The CDR3 runs to 15 residues. Trimming removed 2 bases from V and 4 bases from J; junction bases left unmatched: 6. The CDR3 region is CASSLVQGAIETQYF. CDR3 nucleotide sequence: TGTGCCAGCAGTTTAGTCCAGGGGGCTATAGAGACCCAGTACTTC.

This clonotype showed up many times. CDR3 sequence (DNA): TGTGCCAGCAGTAGACCTACCGGGACATTTTTGATCTACGAGCAGTACTTC. Translation gives CASSRPTGTFLIYEQYF. J is TRBJ2-7 and V is TRBV28, with D possibly matching TRBD1 (6 bases). Germline V CDR1 and CDR2: MDHEN, SYDVKM. V lost 5 bases and J lost 3, with 23 bases in between. This CDR3 spans 17 amino acids.

V usage is TRBV2 and J usage is TRBJ2-1, with a weak D call TRBD2 (6 bases). The V gene's germline CDR1 is SNHLY and CDR2 FYNNEI. CDR3 size: 13 residues. The V gene lost 8 bases and the J gene lost 6 bases, with 14 bases spanning the gap. Here the CDR3 reads CASGEGGPNEQFF. In DNA form, the CDR3 reads TGTGCCAGCGGAGAAGGAGGGCCCAATGAGCAGTTCTTC.

The chain recombines TRBV5-5 with TRBJ2-4; D is uncertain. V lost 0 bases and J 3 bases, leaving 10 bases between the germline ends. Per germline, CDR1 SGHKS and CDR2 YYEKEE (reference sequence). This CDR3 spans 15 amino acids. DNA for the CDR3: TGTGCCAGCAGCTTGGGGCCGGGTGGCAAAAACATTCAGTACTTC. This translates into CASSLGPGGKNIQYF.

The chain uses TRBV4-3 and TRBJ2-7, with TRBD1 matching over 9 bases. With 0 bases clipped from V and 3 bases from J, the junction kept 6 bases outside the gene matches. Per the germline V gene, CDR1 is LGHNA and CDR2 is YSLEER. The CDR3 consists of 16 residues. This chain's CDR3 is CASSQEEMGQGYEQYF. For the CDR3, the DNA is TGCGCCAGCAGCCAAGAAGAAATGGGACAGGGCTACGAGCAGTACTTC.

Ten or more counts support this clonotype. V and J are TRBV12-3 or TRBV12-4 and TRBJ2-7; no reliable D call. Trimming shortened V by 5 bases and J by 0 bases, and 14 bases separated the two germline ends. CDR3 length: 15 amino acids. The CDR3 nucleotides are TGTGCCAGCAGTGGGCCCGGGCGGTACTCCTACGAGCAGTACTTC. The encoded protein is CASSGPGRYSYEQYF.

In its sample, this clonotype was seen a few times. This sequence joins TRBV24-1 and TRBJ2-5; D not certain. The CDR3 runs to 12 residues. Trimming took off 5 bases at V and 3 bases at J, with 6 bases between the two ends. CDR1 and CDR2 (germline): KGHDR, SFDVKD. The CDR3 loop is CATSGAEETQYF. In nucleotides, the CDR3 is TGTGCCACCAGTGGGGCCGAAGAGACCCAGTACTTC.

This clonotype has only a few counts. The chain couples TRBV6-1 to TRBJ1-5; tentatively, D is TRBD1 (6 bases). CDR3 length: 15 residues. The V end lost 7 bases, the J end lost 0 bases, and 13 bases lay between the germline ends. Germline lookup yields CDR1 MNHNS and CDR2 SASEGT. The CDR3 nucleotides are TGTGCCAGCACTCTGGACAGCCGTAGCAATCAGCCCCAGCATTTT. It yields the protein CASTLDSRSNQPQHF.

This clonotype was seen ten or more times. The chain couples TRBV10-3 to TRBJ2-7; possible D gene TRBD2, 5 bases. Germline V lookup: CDR1 ENHRY, CDR2 SYGVKD. V dropped 5 bases and J dropped 7 bases, with 21 bases sitting between them. The CDR3 contains 15 residues. The chain's CDR3 is CAISTNTRPRGEQYF. The CDR3 nucleotides read TGTGCCATCAGTACCAACACTCGGCCCCGAGGGGAGCAGTACTTC.

The CDR3 sequence: CASRETGASYNSPLHF. The CDR3 nucleotides are TGTGCCAGCAGGGAGACAGGGGCCTCCTATAATTCACCCCTCCACTTT. The rearrangement joins TRBV25-1 to TRBJ1-6; 8 bases agree with TRBD1. Trimming cost V 6 bases and J 0 bases; bases outside gene matches: 4. CDR1 is MGHDK, CDR2 SYGVNS, per germline. The CDR3 covers 16 residues.

This clonotype has a handful of counts. V usage is TRBV20-1 and J usage is TRBJ1-6; D is unclear. The CDR3 extends over 14 amino acids. V was pared by 2 bases and J by 0 bases, with 5 bases between. CDR1 and CDR2 (germline): DFQATT, SNEGSKA (reference sequence). This CDR3 is CSARKSSYNSPLHF. The CDR3 nucleotides read TGCAGTGCTAGAAAGAGCTCCTATAATTCACCCCTCCACTTT.

Worth noting for this clonotype: A much larger clone lies a single base off, so this may be a read error. The chain has TRBV6-2 or TRBV6-3 and TRBJ2-7, with a tentative D call TRBD1 (7 bases). The ends were cut back, 1 base at V and 3 bases at J, with 10 bases in the middle. The CDR3 has 14 residues. From germline, CDR1 is MNHEY and CDR2 SVGEGT. In nucleotides, the CDR3 is TGTGCCAGCAGTTACTACAGGGGACTCTACGAGCAGTACTTC. Its translation is CASSYYRGLYEQYF.

This clonotype was counted ten times or more. The chain recombines TRBV11-2 with TRBJ1-1; D gene ambiguous. The CDR3 has 18 residues. Between the trimmed V and J ends, which lost 3 bases and 1 base, there was a span of 21 bases. Germline V CDR1 and CDR2: SGHAT, FQNNGV. CDR3 region: CASSFADMGFSSNTEAFF. CDR3 nucleotide sequence: TGTGCCAGCAGCTTCGCAGACATGGGCTTTTCTTCGAACACTGAAGCTTTCTTT.

Comment on this clonotype: This may be a read error: a much more frequent sequence differs by one nucleotide. V gene TRBV7-2 combines with J gene TRBJ2-6, with 7 bases aligning to TRBD1. The CDR3 is 17 residues long. In germline, CDR1 is SGHTA, CDR2 FQGNSA. J lost 0 bases, V lost 10 bases, and 12 bases had no gene match. The CDR3 region has the DNA TGTGCCATTCCCCGGGGACAGAGAAGCTCTGGGGCCAACGTCCTGACTTTC. This sequence encodes CAIPRGQRSSGANVLTF.

This clonotype was detected only a few times. The genes are TRBV9 and TRBJ2-7; TRBD2 agrees at 15 bases. The length of the CDR3 is 16 residues. CDR1 and CDR2 (germline): SGDLS, YYNGEE. The V segment lost 4 bases and the J segment 6 bases; nucleotides outside the gene matches: 8. As DNA, the CDR3 is TGTGCCAGCAGCCTCGGACTAGCGGGAGGGTCCGGCGAGCAGTACTTC. It translates to CASSLGLAGGSGEQYF.

This chain links TRBV13 with TRBJ2-4; 11 bases agree with TRBD1. CDR1 and CDR2 from the germline V gene are PRHDT and FYEKMQ (reference sequence). Trimming cost V 5 bases and J 7 bases; bases outside gene matches: 10. CDR3 size: 16 residues. In DNA form, the CDR3 reads TGTGCCAGCAGCAATACCCAGGACAGGGGGCTGAACATTCAGTACTTC. Its protein is CASSNTQDRGLNIQYF.

In its sample, this clonotype was seen many times. The V call is TRBV20-1, the J call TRBJ2-2; 9 bases map to TRBD2. Germline-derived CDR1 and CDR2 are DFQATT and SNEGSKA (reference sequence). The CDR3 spans 14 residues. V shed 5 bases, J shed 5 bases, and the junction held 6 bases outside the gene matches. As DNA, the CDR3 is TGCAGTGCTCCTAGCGGGGCGGTAACCGGGGAGCTGTTTTTT. Residues: CSAPSGAVTGELFF.

This rearrangement joins TRBV7-9 to TRBJ1-2, with a tentative D call TRBD1 (6 bases). Trimming took 0 bases from V and 1 from J, leaving 9 bases between them. The CDR3 sequence is 15 residues long. From germline, CDR1 is SEHNR and CDR2 FQNEAQ (reference sequence). DNA of the CDR3: TGTGCCAGCAGCTTAGCCTCAGGGGTTAACTATGGCTACACCTTC. It encodes CASSLASGVNYGYTF.

Only a few counts were recorded for this clonotype. This sequence joins TRBV20-1 and TRBJ2-7, with D hard to call. Trimming took 3 bases from V and 2 from J, leaving 17 bases between them. This CDR3 is built from 15 residues. CDR1 and CDR2 from the germline V gene are DFQATT and SNEGSKA (reference sequence). CDR3 protein: CSASGNPGLPYEQYF. The CDR3 coding sequence is TGCAGTGCTAGTGGGAACCCTGGATTGCCCTACGAGCAGTACTTC.